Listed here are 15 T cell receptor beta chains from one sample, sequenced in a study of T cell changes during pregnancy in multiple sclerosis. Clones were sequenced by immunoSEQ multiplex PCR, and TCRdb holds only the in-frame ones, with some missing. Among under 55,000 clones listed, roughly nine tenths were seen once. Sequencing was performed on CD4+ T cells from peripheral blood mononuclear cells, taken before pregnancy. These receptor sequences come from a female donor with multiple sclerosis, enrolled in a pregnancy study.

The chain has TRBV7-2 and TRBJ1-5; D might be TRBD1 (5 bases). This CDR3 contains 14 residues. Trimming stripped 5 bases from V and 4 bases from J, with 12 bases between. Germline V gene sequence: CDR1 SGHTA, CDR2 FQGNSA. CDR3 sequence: CASSGGAPNQPQHF. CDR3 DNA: TGTGCCAGCAGCGGTGGGGCACCTAATCAGCCCCAGCATTTT.

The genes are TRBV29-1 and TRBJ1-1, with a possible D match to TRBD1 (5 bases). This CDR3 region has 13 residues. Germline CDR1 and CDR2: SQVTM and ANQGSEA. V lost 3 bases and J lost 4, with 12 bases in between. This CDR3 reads CSVDRGEATEAFF. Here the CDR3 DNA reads TGCAGCGTTGATCGGGGGGAGGCCACTGAAGCTTTCTTT. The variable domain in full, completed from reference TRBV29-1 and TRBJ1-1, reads SAVISQKPSRDICQRGTSLTIQCQVDSQVTMMFWYRQQPGQSLTLIATANQGSEATYESGFVIDKFPISRPNLTFSTLTVSNMSPEDSSIYLCSVDRGEATEAFFGQGTRLTVV.

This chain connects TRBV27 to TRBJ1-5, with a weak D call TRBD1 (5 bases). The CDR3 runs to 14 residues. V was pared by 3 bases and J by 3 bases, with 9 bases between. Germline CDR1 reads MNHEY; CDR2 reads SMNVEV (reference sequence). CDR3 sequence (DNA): TGTGCCAGCAGTTTTTCAGGGCTCAATCAGCCCCAGCATTTT. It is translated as CASSFSGLNQPQHF.

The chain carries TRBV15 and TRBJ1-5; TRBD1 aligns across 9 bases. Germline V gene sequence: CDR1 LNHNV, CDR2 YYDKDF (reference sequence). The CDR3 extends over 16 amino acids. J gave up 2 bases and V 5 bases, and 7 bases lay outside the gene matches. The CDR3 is CATSGRDRDGNQPQHF. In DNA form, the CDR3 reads TGTGCCACCAGCGGCCGGGACAGGGATGGCAATCAGCCCCAGCATTTT.

The CDR3 region is CASSDGHYSNQPQHF. For the CDR3, the DNA is TGTGCCAGTAGTGATGGACATTATAGCAATCAGCCCCAGCATTTT. The rearrangement uses TRBV19 and TRBJ1-5, with D possibly TRBD1 on 5 matching bases. The CDR3 totals 15 residues. CDR1 and CDR2 (germline): LNHDA, SQIVND (reference sequence). V was cut by 5 bases and J by 0 bases, with 11 bases left in between.

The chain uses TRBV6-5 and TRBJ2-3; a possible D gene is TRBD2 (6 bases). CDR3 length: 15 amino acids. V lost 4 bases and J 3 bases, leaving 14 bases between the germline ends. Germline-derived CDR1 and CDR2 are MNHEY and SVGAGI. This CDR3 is CASSFGLPSTDTQYF. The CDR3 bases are TGTGCCAGCAGTTTCGGACTACCGTCTACAGATACGCAGTATTTT.

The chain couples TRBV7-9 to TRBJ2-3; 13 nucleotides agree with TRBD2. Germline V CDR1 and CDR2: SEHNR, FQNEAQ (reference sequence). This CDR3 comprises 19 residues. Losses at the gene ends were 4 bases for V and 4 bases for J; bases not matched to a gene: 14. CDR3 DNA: TGTGCCAGCAGCTCGACTGCGGGACTAGCGGGAAACCCCCCAGATACGCAGTATTTT. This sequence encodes CASSSTAGLAGNPPDTQYF.

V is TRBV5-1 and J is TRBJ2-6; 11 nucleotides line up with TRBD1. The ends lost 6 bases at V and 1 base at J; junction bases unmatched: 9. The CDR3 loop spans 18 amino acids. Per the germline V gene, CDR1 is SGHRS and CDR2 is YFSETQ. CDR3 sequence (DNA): TGCGCCAGCACCAGGACAGGGGGCTTATTTTCTGGGGCCAACGTCCTGACTTTC. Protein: CASTRTGGLFSGANVLTF.

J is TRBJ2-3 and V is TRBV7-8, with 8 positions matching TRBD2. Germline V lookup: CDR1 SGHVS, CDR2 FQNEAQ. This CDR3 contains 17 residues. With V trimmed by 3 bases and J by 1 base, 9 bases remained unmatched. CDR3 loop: CASSLSREGPGTDTQYF. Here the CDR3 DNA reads TGTGCCAGCAGCTTGAGCCGGGAGGGCCCCGGCACAGATACGCAGTATTTT.

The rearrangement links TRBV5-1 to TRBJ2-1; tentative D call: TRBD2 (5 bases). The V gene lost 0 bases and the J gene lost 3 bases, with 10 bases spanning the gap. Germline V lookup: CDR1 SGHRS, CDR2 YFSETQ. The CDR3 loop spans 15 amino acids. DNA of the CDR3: TGCGCCAGCAGCTTGGAAGCGGTTAGCTACAATGAGCAGTTCTTC. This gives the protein CASSLEAVSYNEQFF.

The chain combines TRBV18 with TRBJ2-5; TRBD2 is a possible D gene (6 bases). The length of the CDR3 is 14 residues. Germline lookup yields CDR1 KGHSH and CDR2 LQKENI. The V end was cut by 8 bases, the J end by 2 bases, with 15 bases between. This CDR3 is CASTRLGTQETQYF. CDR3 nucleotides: TGTGCCAGCACCAGACTAGGAACTCAAGAGACCCAGTACTTC.

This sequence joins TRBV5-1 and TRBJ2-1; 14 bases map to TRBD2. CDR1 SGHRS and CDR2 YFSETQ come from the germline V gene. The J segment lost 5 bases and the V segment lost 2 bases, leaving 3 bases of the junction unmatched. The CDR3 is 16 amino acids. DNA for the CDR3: TGCGCCAGCAGCTTTGGACTAGCGGGAGGTCACAATGAGCAGTTCTTC. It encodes CASSFGLAGGHNEQFF.

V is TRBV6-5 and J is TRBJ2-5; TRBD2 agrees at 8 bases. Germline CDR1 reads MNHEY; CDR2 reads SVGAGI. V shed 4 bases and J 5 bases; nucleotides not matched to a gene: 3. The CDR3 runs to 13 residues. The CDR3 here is CASSFGLAETQYF. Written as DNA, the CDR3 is TGTGCCAGCAGTTTCGGACTAGCCGAGACCCAGTACTTC.

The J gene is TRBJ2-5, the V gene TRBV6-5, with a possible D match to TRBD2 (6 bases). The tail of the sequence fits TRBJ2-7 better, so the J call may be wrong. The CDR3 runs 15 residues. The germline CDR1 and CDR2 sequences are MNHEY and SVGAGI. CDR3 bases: TGTGCCAGCAGTTACTCGACGGGAGTCGACTACGAGCAGTACTTC. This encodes CASSYSTGVDYEQYF.

CDR3 coding DNA: TGTGCCAGCAGTGAAGCAGGAGTTGCAACTAATGAAAAACTGTTTTTT. This gives the protein CASSEAGVATNEKLFF. V usage is TRBV6-1 and J usage is TRBJ1-4; D is ambiguous. The ends were cut back, 0 bases at V and 0 bases at J, with 8 bases in the middle. Germline V gene sequence: CDR1 MNHNS, CDR2 SASEGT. This CDR3 has 16 residues.